What follows are 18 T cell receptor beta chains derived from one specimen sequenced in a study of patients and donors after allogeneic stem cell transplantation. One entry per CDR3 protein results from TCRdb running MiXCR on the RT-PCR reads. Among roughly 940,000 distinct CDR3 sequences listed, roughly 18% were seen once. Sequences were obtained from blood, either unsorted or a sorted T cell fraction (not recorded which). These receptors originate from a human donor who was either an allogeneic HSCT recipient or a stem cell or donor lymphocyte infusion donor (not recorded which). It is not recorded whose cells these are; they may come from a transplant donor.

This clonotype was counted only a few times. V and J are TRBV12-3 or TRBV12-4 and TRBJ2-2, with TRBD1 matching 8 bases. V was clipped by 6 bases and J by 4 bases; unmatched bases: 13. This CDR3 has 17 amino acids. The CDR3 here is CASSFPGDRGGTGELFF. The CDR3 DNA reads TGTGCCAGCAGCTTCCCGGGAGACAGGGGAGGCACCGGGGAGCTGTTTTTT.

The rearrangement links TRBV10-3 to TRBJ2-5, with TRBD1 as a possible D gene (6 bases). CDR3 size: 14 residues. Germline V gene sequence: CDR1 ENHRY, CDR2 SYGVKD. The V and J ends lost 3 bases and 5 bases respectively, with 13 bases between them. This CDR3 reads CAISEGERGETQYF. As DNA, the CDR3 is TGTGCCATCAGTGAAGGGGAAAGGGGGGAGACCCAGTACTTC.

The rearrangement joins TRBV6-1 to TRBJ2-7; 14 bases fit TRBD2. The CDR3 is 15 residues long. CDR1 is MNHNS, CDR2 SASEGT, per germline. The ends lost 7 bases at V and 4 bases at J; junction bases unmatched: 6. CDR3 sequence: CASIPGLAGAYEQYF. DNA for the CDR3: TGTGCCAGCATTCCGGGACTAGCGGGAGCTTACGAGCAGTACTTC.

The chain combines TRBV7-2 with TRBJ2-3; TRBD2 agrees at 11 bases. Germline V gives CDR1 SGHTA, CDR2 FQGNSA. Trimming cost V 6 bases and J 4 bases; bases outside gene matches: 9. The CDR3 is 16 residues long. CDR3 amino acids: CASRSTSGVLPDTQYF. As DNA, the CDR3 is TGTGCCAGCAGATCGACTAGCGGGGTTCTTCCAGATACGCAGTATTTT. Full variable domain (rest looked up from reference TRBV7-2 and TRBJ2-3): GAGVSQSPSNKVTEKGKDVELRCDPISGHTALYWYRQSLGQGLEFLIYFQGNSAPDKSGLPSDRFSAERTGGSVSTLTIQRTQQEDSAVYLCASRSTSGVLPDTQYFGPGTRLTVL.

This chain connects TRBV3-1 to TRBJ2-3; the match to TRBD2 covers 11 bases. Germline CDR1 is LGHDT and CDR2 is YNNKEL (reference sequence). The CDR3 is 16 residues long. After removal of 5 bases from V and 2 bases from J, the junction contained 6 bases not matched to a gene. The CDR3 is CASSREGLADTDTQYF. The DNA of the CDR3 is TGTGCCAGCAGCAGAGAGGGACTAGCGGACACAGATACGCAGTATTTT.

The V and J genes are TRBV5-1 and TRBJ2-3, with a possible D match to TRBD1 (6 bases). CDR3 size: 13 residues. Germline-derived CDR1 and CDR2 are SGHRS and YFSETQ. Trimming shortened V by 7 bases and J by 3 bases, and 12 bases separated the two germline ends. The CDR3 DNA reads TGCGCCAGCGGGTTGCAGGGGACAGATACGCAGTATTTT. It codes for CASGLQGTDTQYF.

This chain connects TRBV20-1 to TRBJ2-1; D perhaps matches TRBD2 (5 bases). Germline V gene data show CDR1 as DFQATT and CDR2 as SNEGSKA (reference sequence). Trimming left V 5 bases short and J 9 bases short, with 14 bases between. CDR3 length: 12 residues. CDR3 coding DNA: TGCAGTGCTTCCGGGGTTGGGTTTGAGCAGTTCTTC. Translation gives CSASGVGFEQFF.

The chain carries TRBV7-2 and TRBJ1-5; TRBD1 matches 7 bases. Germline V gene sequence: CDR1 SGHTA, CDR2 FQGNSA. The CDR3 loop spans 15 amino acids. With V trimmed by 6 bases and J by 5 bases, 10 bases remained unmatched. CDR3 nucleotide sequence: TGTGCCAGCAGTCGCACAGGGGACGAGGATCAGCCCCAGCATTTT. Translation: CASSRTGDEDQPQHF.

This clonotype has a handful of counts. The chain joins TRBV5-6 to TRBJ2-3, with 10 bases aligning to TRBD2. This CDR3 region has 15 residues. Unmatched junction bases numbered 3, after V lost 1 base and J lost 4 bases. The V gene's germline CDR1 is SGHDT and CDR2 YYEEEE. Here the CDR3 reads CASSLRAGGADTQYF. The DNA of the CDR3 is TGTGCCAGCAGCTTGCGAGCGGGGGGGGCAGATACGCAGTATTTT.

This clonotype was found a few times. V and J are TRBV7-8 and TRBJ2-1; 8 bases map to TRBD2. Germline CDR1 reads SGHVS; CDR2 reads FQNEAQ. This CDR3 has 15 amino acids. V shed 5 bases, J shed 6 bases, and the junction held 9 bases outside the gene matches. The chain's CDR3 is CASSPNAGGINEQFF. CDR3 DNA: TGTGCCAGCAGCCCCAATGCGGGAGGAATCAATGAGCAGTTCTTC.

This clonotype was counted between two and nine times. This sequence joins TRBV5-1 and TRBJ2-1, with D unresolved. The V end lost 1 base, the J end lost 3 bases, and 5 bases lay between the germline ends. The CDR3 covers 13 residues. CDR1 is SGHRS, CDR2 YFSETQ, per germline. In nucleotides, the CDR3 is TGCGCCAGCAGCTTGCTTCGCTACAATGAGCAGTTCTTC. It encodes CASSLLRYNEQFF.

This clonotype was counted only a few times. This chain joins TRBV12-3 or TRBV12-4 and TRBJ2-3; 12 bases align to TRBD2. The CDR3 has 16 residues. V shed 6 bases, J shed 4 bases, and the junction held 8 bases outside the gene matches. This CDR3 reads CASSRLAGAGADTQYF. DNA of the CDR3: TGTGCCAGCAGCCGACTAGCGGGGGCGGGGGCAGATACGCAGTATTTT.

The chain recombines TRBV20-1 with TRBJ2-3, with TRBD2 matching 10 bases. The ends lost 2 bases at V and 7 bases at J; junction bases unmatched: 3. The CDR3 spans 13 residues. Germline V lookup: CDR1 DFQATT, CDR2 SNEGSKA (reference sequence). CDR3 in DNA: TGCAGTGCTAGACCTAGCGGGGGAAATACGCAGTATTTT. As protein: CSARPSGGNTQYF.

This clonotype turned up a few times. The chain carries TRBV7-2 and TRBJ1-5; no clear D gene. CDR1 is SGHTA and CDR2 is FQGNSA in the germline V gene. V was pared by 2 bases and J by 7 bases, with 12 bases between. The CDR3 spans 14 residues. The CDR3 bases are TGTGCCAGCAGCTTATTAACAGCATCCCAGCCCCAGCATTTT. Protein sequence: CASSLLTASQPQHF.

The chain has TRBV7-2 and TRBJ2-1; a weak D match, TRBD2 (5 bases). The V gene's germline CDR1 is SGHTA and CDR2 FQGNSA. The CDR3 covers 14 residues. V was clipped by 5 bases and J by 0 bases, with 8 bases between them. CDR3 protein: CASSVRGSYNEQFF. CDR3 bases: TGTGCCAGCAGCGTACGGGGCTCCTACAATGAGCAGTTCTTC.

Regarding this clonotype: A much larger clone lies one base from this, so it may be a read error. The V gene is TRBV7-2, the J gene TRBJ2-7; D remains ambiguous. The CDR3 has 14 amino acids. V lost 1 base and J lost 4, with 11 bases in between. Germline V gene data show CDR1 as SGHTA and CDR2 as FQGNSA. CDR3 in DNA: TGTGCCAGCAGCTTAGAGGTGAAAAGGTACGAGCAGTACTTC. Its translation is CASSLEVKRYEQYF.

This rearrangement joins TRBV11-2 to TRBJ2-7, with D tentatively TRBD2 (5 bases). The CDR3 spans 15 residues. In germline, CDR1 is SGHAT, CDR2 FQNNGV. The V gene lost 4 bases and the J gene lost 0 bases, with 13 bases spanning the gap. The CDR3 bases are TGTGCCAGCAGCTCCCTGGACTGGAACTCCTACGAGCAGTACTTC. Amino acids: CASSSLDWNSYEQYF. Full variable domain (remainder filled in from reference TRBV11-2 and TRBJ2-7): EAGVAQSPRYKIIEKRQSVAFWCNPISGHATLYWYQQILGQGPKLLIQFQNNGVVDDSQLPKDRFSAERLKGVDSTLKIQPAKLEDSAVYLCASSSLDWNSYEQYFGPGTRLTVT.

This clonotype was counted a few times. The chain combines TRBV4-2 with TRBJ2-1; D gene uncertain. CDR1 LGHNA and CDR2 YNFKEQ come from the germline V gene. The CDR3 runs to 12 residues. The ends were cut back, 0 bases at V and 9 bases at J, with 6 bases in the middle. This chain's CDR3 is CASSQDKGEQFF. The CDR3 coding sequence is TGTGCCAGCAGCCAAGATAAAGGTGAGCAGTTCTTC.